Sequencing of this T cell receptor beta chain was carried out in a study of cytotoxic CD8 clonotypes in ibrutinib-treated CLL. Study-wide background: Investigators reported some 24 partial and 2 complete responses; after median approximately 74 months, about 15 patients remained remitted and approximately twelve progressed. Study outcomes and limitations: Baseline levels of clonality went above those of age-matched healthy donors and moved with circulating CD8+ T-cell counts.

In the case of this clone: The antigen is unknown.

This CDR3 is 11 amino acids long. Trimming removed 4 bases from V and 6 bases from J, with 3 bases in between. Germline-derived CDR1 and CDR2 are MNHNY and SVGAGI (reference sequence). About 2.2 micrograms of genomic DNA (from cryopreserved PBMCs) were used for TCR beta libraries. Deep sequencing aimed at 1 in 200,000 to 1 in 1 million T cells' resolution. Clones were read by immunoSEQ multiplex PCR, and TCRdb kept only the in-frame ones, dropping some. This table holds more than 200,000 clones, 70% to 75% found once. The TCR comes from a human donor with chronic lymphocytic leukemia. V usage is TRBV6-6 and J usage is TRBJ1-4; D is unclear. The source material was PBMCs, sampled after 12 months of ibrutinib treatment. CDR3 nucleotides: TGTGCCAGCAGTTTTTATGAAAAACTGTTTTTT. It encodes CASSFYEKLFF.